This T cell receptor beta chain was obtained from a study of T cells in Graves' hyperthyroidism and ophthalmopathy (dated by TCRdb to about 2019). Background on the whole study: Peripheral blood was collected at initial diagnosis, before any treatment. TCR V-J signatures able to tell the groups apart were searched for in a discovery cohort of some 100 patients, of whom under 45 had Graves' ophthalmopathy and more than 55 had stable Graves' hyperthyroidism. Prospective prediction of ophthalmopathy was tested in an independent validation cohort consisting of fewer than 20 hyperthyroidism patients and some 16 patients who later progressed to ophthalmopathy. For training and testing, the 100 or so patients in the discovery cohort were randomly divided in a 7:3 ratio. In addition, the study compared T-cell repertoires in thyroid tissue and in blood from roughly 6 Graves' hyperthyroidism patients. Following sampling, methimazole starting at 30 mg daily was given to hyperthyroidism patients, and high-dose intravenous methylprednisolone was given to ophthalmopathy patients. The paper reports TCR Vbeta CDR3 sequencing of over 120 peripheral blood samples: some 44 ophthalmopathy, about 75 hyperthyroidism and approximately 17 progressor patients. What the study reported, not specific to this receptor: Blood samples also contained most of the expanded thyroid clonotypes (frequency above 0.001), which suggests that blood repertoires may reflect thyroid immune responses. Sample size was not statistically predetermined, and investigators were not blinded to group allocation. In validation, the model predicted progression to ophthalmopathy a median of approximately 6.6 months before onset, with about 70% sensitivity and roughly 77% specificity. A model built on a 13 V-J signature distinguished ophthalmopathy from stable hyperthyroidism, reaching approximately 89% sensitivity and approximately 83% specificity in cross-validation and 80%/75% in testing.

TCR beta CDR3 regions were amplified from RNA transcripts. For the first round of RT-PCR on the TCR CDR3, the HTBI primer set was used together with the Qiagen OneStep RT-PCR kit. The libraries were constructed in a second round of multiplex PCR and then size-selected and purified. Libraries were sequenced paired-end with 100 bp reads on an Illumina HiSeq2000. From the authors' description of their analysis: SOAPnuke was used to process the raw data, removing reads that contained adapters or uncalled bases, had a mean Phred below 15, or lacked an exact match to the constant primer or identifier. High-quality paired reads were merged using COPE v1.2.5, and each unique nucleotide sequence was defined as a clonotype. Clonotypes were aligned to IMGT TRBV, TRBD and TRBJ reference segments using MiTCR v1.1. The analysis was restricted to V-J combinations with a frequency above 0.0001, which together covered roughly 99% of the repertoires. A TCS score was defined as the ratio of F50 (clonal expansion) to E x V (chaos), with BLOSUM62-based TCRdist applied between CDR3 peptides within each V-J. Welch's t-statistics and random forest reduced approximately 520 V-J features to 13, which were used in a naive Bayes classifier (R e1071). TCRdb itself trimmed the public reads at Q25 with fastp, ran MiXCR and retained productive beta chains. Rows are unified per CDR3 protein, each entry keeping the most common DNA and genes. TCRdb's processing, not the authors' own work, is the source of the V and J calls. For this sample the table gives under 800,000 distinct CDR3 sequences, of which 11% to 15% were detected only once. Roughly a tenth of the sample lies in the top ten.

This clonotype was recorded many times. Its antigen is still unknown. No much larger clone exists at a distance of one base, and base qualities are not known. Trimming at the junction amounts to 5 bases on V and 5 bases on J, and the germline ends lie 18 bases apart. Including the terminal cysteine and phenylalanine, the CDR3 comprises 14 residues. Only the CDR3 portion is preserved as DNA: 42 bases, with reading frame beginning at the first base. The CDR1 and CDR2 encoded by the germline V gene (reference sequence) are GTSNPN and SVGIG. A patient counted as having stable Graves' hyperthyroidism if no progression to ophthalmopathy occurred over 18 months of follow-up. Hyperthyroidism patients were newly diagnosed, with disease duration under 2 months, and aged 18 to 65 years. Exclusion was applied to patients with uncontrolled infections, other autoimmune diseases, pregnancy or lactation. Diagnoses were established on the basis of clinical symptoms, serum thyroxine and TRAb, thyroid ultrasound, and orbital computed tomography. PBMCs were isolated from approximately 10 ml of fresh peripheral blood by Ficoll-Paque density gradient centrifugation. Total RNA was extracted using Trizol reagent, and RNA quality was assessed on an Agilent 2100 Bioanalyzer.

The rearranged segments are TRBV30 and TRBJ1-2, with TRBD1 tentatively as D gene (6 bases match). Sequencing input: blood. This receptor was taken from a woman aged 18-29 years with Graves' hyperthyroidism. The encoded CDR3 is CAWAPQGRGYGYTF. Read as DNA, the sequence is TGTGCCTGGGCACCGCAGGGGCGAGGGTATGGCTACACCTTC.